The sequence of this TCR beta chain was determined in a study of T cell clonality in common variable immunodeficiency. Study-wide results and caveats: The cause of increased CVID clonality remains unclear without subpopulation sequencing. Fewer deletions and N-nucleotide insertions were reportedly seen in common variable immunodeficiency TCR beta sequences.

TCRdb's table, derived via immunoSEQ multiplex PCR, lists solely in-frame clones and lacks some. In total the sample includes fewer than 35,000 clones, none of them seen once. CVID meant reduced serum IgG, IgA and/or IgM plus specific antibody deficiency. Turning to this clone: Antigen: not known. The read gets to within 3 residues of the CDR3 end, and the germline J gene fills in the rest.

Per germline, CDR1 GTSNPN and CDR2 SVGIG (reference sequence). The CDR3 has 12 amino acids. V was pared by 5 bases and J by 7 bases, with 4 bases of the junction left unmatched. This TCR was sampled from a human donor with common variable immunodeficiency. Sequencing was performed on peripheral blood mononuclear cells. V gene TRBV30 combines with J gene TRBJ1-5, with 8 bases fitting TRBD1. CDR3: CAWGQGKQPQHF. The part of the CDR3 DNA that was read is TGTGCCTGGGGACAGGGTAAGCAGCCC.